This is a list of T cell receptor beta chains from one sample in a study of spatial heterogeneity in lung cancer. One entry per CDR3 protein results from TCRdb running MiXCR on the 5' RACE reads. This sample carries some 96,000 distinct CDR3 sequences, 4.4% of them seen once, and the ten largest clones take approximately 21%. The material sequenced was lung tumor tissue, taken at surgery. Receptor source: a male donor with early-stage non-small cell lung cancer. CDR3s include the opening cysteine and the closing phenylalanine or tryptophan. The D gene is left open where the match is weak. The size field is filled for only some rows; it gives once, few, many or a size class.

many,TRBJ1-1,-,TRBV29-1,CSFMGGTEAFF,TGCAGCTTCATGGGGGGCACTGAAGCTTTCTTT
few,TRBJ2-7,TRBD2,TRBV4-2,CASSQVLAGAYEQYF,TGTGCCAGCAGCCAAGTTTTAGCGGGGGCCTACGAGCAGTACTTC
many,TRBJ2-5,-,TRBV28,CASSLPGAAPQGDETQYF,TGTGCCAGCAGCCTCCCTGGCGCGGCCCCCCAAGGTGATGAGACCCAGTACTTC
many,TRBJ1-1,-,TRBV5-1,CASSSGAGRNTEAFF,TGCGCCAGCAGCTCCGGAGCGGGTCGGAACACTGAAGCTTTCTTT
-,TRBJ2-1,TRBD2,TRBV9,CASSVSGGRQRPYNEQFF,TGTGCCAGCAGCGTATCCGGGGGGAGACAGCGGCCCTACAATGAGCAGTTCTTC
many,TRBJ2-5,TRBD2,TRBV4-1,CASSQEGDYQETQYF,TGCGCCAGCAGCCAAGAGGGGGACTATCAAGAGACCCAGTACTTC
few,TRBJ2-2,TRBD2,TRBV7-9,CASRDTSGRADGELFF,TGTGCCAGCAGGGATACTAGCGGGAGGGCCGACGGGGAGCTGTTTTTT
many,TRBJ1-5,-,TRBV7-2,CASSFYRDNQPQHF,TGTGCCAGCAGCTTCTACAGGGACAATCAGCCCCAGCATTTT
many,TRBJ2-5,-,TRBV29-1,CSVEDRFAETQYF,TGCAGCGTTGAAGACAGGTTTGCAGAGACCCAGTACTTC
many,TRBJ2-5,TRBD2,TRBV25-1,CASSVGTGATSGRHETQYF,TGTGCCAGCAGTGTCGGGACAGGGGCGACTAGCGGGAGACACGAGACCCAGTACTTC
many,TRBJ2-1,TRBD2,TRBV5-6,CASSEAGGLSDEQFF,TGTGCCAGCAGCGAGGCGGGAGGCCTCTCGGATGAGCAGTTCTTC
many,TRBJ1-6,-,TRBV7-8,CASSGRQAESYNSPLHF,TGTGCCAGCAGCGGACGACAGGCAGAGTCCTATAATTCACCCCTCCACTTT
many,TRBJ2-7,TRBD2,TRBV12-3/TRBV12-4,CASSRSGRVEYEQYF,TGTGCCAGCAGTCGTAGCGGGAGGGTTGAGTACGAGCAGTACTTC
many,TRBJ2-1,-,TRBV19,CASSPSIHSLNNEQFF,TGTGCCAGTAGTCCGTCTATTCACTCCCTTAACAATGAGCAGTTCTTC
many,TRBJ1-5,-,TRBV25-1,CASSINQPQHF,TGTGCCAGCAGTATCAATCAGCCCCAGCATTTT
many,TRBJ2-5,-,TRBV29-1,CSVDRGQETQYF,TGCAGCGTTGATAGGGGGCAAGAGACCCAGTACTTC
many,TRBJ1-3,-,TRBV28,CASSSPGSPSGNTIYF,TGTGCCAGCAGTTCTCCAGGTTCACCGTCAGGAAACACCATATATTTT
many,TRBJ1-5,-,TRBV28,CASSLGQVNQPQHF,TGTGCCAGCAGTTTAGGTCAGGTCAATCAGCCCCAGCATTTT
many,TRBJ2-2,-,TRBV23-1,CASSQDIDVANTGELFF,TGCGCCAGCAGTCAAGACATCGACGTCGCGAACACCGGGGAGCTGTTTTTT
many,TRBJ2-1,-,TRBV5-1,CASKFLGGDYNEQFF,TGCGCCAGCAAATTCCTGGGCGGAGACTACAATGAGCAGTTCTTC
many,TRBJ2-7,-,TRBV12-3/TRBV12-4,CASSPSFRAEQYF,TGTGCCAGCAGTCCCTCGTTCCGGGCCGAGCAGTACTTC
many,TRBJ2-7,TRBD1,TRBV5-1,CASGTGEYSAYEQYF,TGCGCCAGCGGGACAGGGGAATACTCAGCCTACGAGCAGTACTTC
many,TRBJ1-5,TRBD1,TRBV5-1,CASSLGTVGSNQPQHF,TGCGCCAGCAGCCTAGGGACAGTGGGCAGCAATCAGCCCCAGCATTTT
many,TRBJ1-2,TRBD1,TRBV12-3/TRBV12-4,CASSFIEGAGGYTF,TGTGCCAGCAGTTTTATCGAGGGGGCGGGCGGCTACACCTTC
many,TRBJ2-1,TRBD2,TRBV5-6,CASSSSGRGLSYNEQFF,TGTGCCAGCAGTTCGAGCGGGAGGGGACTCTCCTACAATGAGCAGTTCTTC
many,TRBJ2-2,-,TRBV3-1,CASSQGARGVGELFF,TGTGCCAGCAGCCAAGGAGCTCGCGGAGTCGGGGAGCTGTTTTTT
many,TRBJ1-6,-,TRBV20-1,CSARVQGYNSPLHF,TGCAGTGCTAGAGTGCAGGGCTATAATTCACCCCTCCACTTT
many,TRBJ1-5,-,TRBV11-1,CASSFKPNQPQHF,TGTGCCAGCAGCTTTAAACCCAATCAGCCCCAGCATTTT
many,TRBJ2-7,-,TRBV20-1,CSGERVTTASYEQYF,TGCAGTGGGGAAAGGGTGACTACCGCCTCCTACGAGCAGTACTTC
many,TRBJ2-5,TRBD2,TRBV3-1,CASSQDSREEETQYF,TGTGCCAGCAGCCAAGATTCGCGGGAGGAAGAGACCCAGTACTTC
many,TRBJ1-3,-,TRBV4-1,CASSQDWRNTIYF,TGCGCCAGCAGCCAAGATTGGAGAAACACCATATATTTT
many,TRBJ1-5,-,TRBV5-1,CASSLEGGQQPQHF,TGCGCCAGCAGCTTGGAGGGGGGCCAGCAGCCCCAGCATTTT
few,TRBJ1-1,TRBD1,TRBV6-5,CASSYIRTGGNTEAFF,TGTGCCAGCAGTTACATACGGACAGGTGGGAACACTGAAGCTTTCTTT
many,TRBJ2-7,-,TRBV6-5,CASSYSTHRPYEQYF,TGTGCCAGCAGTTACTCGACCCACCGGCCCTACGAGCAGTACTTC
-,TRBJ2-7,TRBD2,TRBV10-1,CASSESGISYEQYF,TGCGCCAGCAGTGAGAGCGGGATCTCCTACGAGCAGTACTTC
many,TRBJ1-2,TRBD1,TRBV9,CASSPWTGGVYGYTF,TGTGCCAGCAGCCCTTGGACAGGTGGGGTCTATGGCTACACCTTC
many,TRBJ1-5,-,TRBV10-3,CAISESGLPNQPQHF,TGTGCCATCAGTGAGTCAGGGCTACCGAATCAGCCCCAGCATTTT
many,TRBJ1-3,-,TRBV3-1,CASSQGAAGNTIYF,TGTGCCAGCAGCCAGGGGGCGGCTGGAAACACCATATATTTT